This T cell receptor (beta chain) comes out of a study of sequential checkpoint blockade in melanoma. Study details: After both sequences, patients received maintenance nivolumab.

Treatment indicated: randomized to nivolumab then ipilimumab (arm A) or the reverse (arm B). From thawed PBMCs, live CD3+CD8+ cells negative for CD19 and CD56 were sorted. Trimming cost V 0 bases and J 9 bases; bases outside gene matches: 10. The CDR3 runs 17 residues. The germline V gene has CDR1 LGHNA and CDR2 YSLEER. Sequencing used immunoSEQ multiplex PCR; TCRdb keeps in-frame clones, though not all of them. The sample records about 20,000 clones, roughly four fifths being singletons. This receptor was identified in a human donor with melanoma. The chain joins TRBV4-3 to TRBJ1-6; 8 bases map to TRBD1. Sequenced material: CD8+ T cells sorted from blood (inferred from file names), taken from a patient given nivolumab and ipilimumab in sequence. The CDR3 reads CASSQDLGQEVRSPLHF. The CDR3 DNA reads TGCGCCAGCAGCCAAGACCTGGGACAGGAGGTCCGTTCACCCCTCCACTTT.